These T cell receptor beta chains were read from a single sample in a study of shared T cell receptors in the human thymus. This table comes from immunoSEQ multiplex PCR, and its TCRdb copy is limited to in-frame clones, with some not included. The data hold 55,000 to 80,000 clones, with nearly 95% observed a single time. The specimen was thymocytes. These receptors were taken from a human donor. Each CDR3 is given with its conserved first and last residue. D genes are given only for firm matches. The listing skips clone size in some rows; elsewhere it reads once, few, many or a size class.

j_call	d_call	clone_size	v_call	cdr3_aa	cdr3_nt
TRBJ1-2	.	once	TRBV20-1	CSGDRSYGYTF	TGCAGTGGCGACAGGTCCTATGGCTACACCTTC
TRBJ2-1	TRBD2	.	TRBV11-2	CASSLESGGASNEQFF	TGTGCCAGCAGCTTAGAATCCGGGGGGGCCTCCAATGAGCAGTTCTTC
TRBJ1-2	TRBD1	once	TRBV28	CASSPPGQGTYGYTF	TGTGCCAGCAGCCCTCCGGGACAGGGAACCTACGGCTACACCTTC
TRBJ2-1	TRBD1	.	TRBV4-2	CASSQETGSYEQFF	TGTGCCAGCAGCCAGGAGACAGGGTCTTACGAGCAGTTCTTC
TRBJ1-6	TRBD1	.	TRBV5-6	CASSLAPGQKSSYNSPLHF	TGTGCCAGCAGCTTGGCCCCGGGACAGAAGAGCTCCTATAATTCACCCCTCCACTTT
TRBJ1-4	.	.	TRBV7-6	CASSFRGEEKLFF	TGTGCCAGCAGCTTCAGGGGCGAGGAAAAACTGTTTTTT
TRBJ1-2	TRBD1	.	TRBV9	CASSRGGLEDGYTF	TGTGCCAGCAGCCGAGGGGGCTTGGAGGATGGCTACACCTTC
TRBJ2-5	TRBD1	.	TRBV7-9	CASSRGQGEETQYF	TGTGCCAGCAGCAGGGGGCAGGGAGAGGAGACCCAGTACTTC
TRBJ2-5	.	.	TRBV25-1	CASSEGQNVVLETQYF	TGTGCCAGCAGTGAAGGCCAGAACGTTGTGTTGGAGACCCAGTACTTC
TRBJ2-7	TRBD2	few	TRBV18	CASSPQDRERGRHEQYF	TGTGCCAGCTCACCACAAGACCGAGAGCGGGGGCGGCACGAGCAGTACTTC
TRBJ2-7	.	.	TRBV11-3	CASSLVGGEQYF	TGTGCCAGCAGCTTAGTCGGCGGCGAGCAGTACTTC
TRBJ2-1	.	.	TRBV28	CASSSPPLRGLYNEQFF	TGTGCCAGCAGTTCCCCCCCGTTGCGGGGTCTCTACAATGAGCAGTTCTTC
TRBJ2-5	TRBD1	few	TRBV5-1	CASSLPGQGIVGETQYF	TGCGCCAGCAGCTTACCGGGACAGGGGATTGTAGGAGAGACCCAGTACTTC
TRBJ2-1	.	.	TRBV29-1	CSVAGTTHTNPYNEQFF	TGCAGCGTTGCAGGGACAACTCATACCAACCCCTACAATGAGCAGTTCTTC
TRBJ1-2	.	.	TRBV14	CASSGRGNYGYTF	TGTGCCAGCAGCGGCAGGGGAAACTATGGCTACACCTTC
TRBJ2-7	TRBD2	.	TRBV2	CASSESASGAAYEQYF	TGTGCCAGCAGTGAATCGGCTAGCGGGGCGGCCTACGAGCAGTACTTC